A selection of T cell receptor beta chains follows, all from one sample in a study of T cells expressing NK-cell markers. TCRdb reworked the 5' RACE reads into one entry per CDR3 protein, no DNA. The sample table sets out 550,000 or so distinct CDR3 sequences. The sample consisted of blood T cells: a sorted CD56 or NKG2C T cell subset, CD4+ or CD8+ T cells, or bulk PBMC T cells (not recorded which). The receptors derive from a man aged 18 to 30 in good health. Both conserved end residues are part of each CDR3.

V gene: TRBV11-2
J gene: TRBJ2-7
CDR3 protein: CASSLGTGDNYEQYF

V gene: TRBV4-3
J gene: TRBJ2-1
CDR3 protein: CASSQGGGNWDEQFF

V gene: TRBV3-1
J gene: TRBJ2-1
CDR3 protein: CASSHLQGTDEQFF

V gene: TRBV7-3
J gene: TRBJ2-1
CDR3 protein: CASSLTLLAGGSNEQFF

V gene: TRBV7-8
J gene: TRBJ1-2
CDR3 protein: CASSLGDRVRVGYTF

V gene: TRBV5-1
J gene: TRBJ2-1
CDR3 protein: CASSFYSGGDSYNEQFF

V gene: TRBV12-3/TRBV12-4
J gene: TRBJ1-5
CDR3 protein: CASSLASRANQPQHF

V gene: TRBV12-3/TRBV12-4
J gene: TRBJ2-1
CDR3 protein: CASSLSSGDYNEQFF

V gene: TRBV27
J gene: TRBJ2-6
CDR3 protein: CASSPWLQQPGANVLTF

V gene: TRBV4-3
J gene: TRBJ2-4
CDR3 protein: CASSHAGAKNIQYF

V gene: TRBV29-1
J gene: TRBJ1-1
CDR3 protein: CSVETRVSNTEAFF

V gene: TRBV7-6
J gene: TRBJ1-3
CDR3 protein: CASSLDRDYTIYF

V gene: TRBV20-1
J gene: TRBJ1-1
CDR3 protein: CSAPPDRDQFFRGAFF

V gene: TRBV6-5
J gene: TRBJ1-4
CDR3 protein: CASRLGQGVGEKLFF

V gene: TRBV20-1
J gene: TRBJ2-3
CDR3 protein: CSARLGLLLPDTQYF

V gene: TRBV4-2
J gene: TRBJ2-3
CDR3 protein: CASSHSISTSTDTQYF

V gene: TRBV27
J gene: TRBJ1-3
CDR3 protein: CASSPLRGSSGNTIYF

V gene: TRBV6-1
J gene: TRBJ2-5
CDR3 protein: CATDSGGAGKETQYF

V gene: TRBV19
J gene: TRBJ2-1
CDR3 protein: CASSIQSSGSIEQFF

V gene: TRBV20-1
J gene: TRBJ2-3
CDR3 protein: CSPVQVAADTQYF

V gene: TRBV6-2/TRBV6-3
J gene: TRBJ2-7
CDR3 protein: CASSSGGLTYEQYF

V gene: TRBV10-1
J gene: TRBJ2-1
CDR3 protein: CASSPTSGSWYNEQFF

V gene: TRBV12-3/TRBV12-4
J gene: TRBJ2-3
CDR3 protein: CASSRTGYTDTQYF

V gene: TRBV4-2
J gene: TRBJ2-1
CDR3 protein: CASSQGLEQFF

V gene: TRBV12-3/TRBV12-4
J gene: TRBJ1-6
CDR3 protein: CASSLVGAQYNSPLHF

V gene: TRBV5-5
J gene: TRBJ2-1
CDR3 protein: CASSLAGVSVNEQFF

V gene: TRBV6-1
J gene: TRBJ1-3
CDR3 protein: CASSRIAGTGSGNTIYF

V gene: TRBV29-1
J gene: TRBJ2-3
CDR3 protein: CSVEDGWAGTDTQYF

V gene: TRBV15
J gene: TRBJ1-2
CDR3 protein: CATSGEPRRGDYGYTF

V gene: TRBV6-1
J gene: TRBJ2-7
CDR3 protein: CASSLRSGSYEQYF

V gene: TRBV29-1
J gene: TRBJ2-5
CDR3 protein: CSVGYTETQYF